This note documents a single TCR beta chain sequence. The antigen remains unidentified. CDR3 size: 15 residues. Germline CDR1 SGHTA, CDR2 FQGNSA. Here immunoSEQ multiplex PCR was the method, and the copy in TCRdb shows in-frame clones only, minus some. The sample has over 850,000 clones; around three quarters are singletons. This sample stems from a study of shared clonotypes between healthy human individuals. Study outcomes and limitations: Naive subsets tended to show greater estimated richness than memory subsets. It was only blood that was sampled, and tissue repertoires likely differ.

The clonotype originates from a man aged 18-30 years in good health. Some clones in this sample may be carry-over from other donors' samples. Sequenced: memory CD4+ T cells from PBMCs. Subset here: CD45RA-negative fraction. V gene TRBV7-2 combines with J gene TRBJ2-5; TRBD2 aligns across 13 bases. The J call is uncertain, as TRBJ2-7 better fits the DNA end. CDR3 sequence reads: CASSTTSGRSYEQYF. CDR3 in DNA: TGTGCCAGCAGCACGACTAGCGGGAGGTCCTACGAGCAGTACTTC.